These T cell receptor beta chains were read from a single sample in a study of CD8+ T cells in alopecia areata. Sequencing used immunoSEQ multiplex PCR; TCRdb keeps in-frame clones, though not all of them. The repertoire holds 150,000 to 200,000 clones, with roughly 50% as singletons. Specimen: CD4+ T cells sorted from blood. These receptors were collected from a human donor in good health. Both conserved end residues are trimmed from each CDR3.

V gene: TRBV2
CDR3 protein: ASIGGEGQY

V gene: TRBV2
CDR3 protein: ASNTQGGSEKLF

V gene: TRBV9
CDR3 protein: ASSVAHSQTYEQY

V gene: TRBV28
CDR3 protein: ASRSVVEPQH

V gene: TRBV6-6
CDR3 protein: ASSAMGNEQF

V gene: TRBV30
CDR3 protein: AWSVRTGGFTEAF

V gene: TRBV5-1
CDR3 protein: ASSSPGLAGSSSYNEQF

V gene: TRBV7-9
CDR3 protein: ASSLVNRGRNTEAF

V gene: TRBV2
CDR3 protein: ASRGLLAVNEQF

V gene: TRBV27
CDR3 protein: ASSPVSTGANVLT

V gene: TRBV23-1
CDR3 protein: ASSHRVYNEQF

V gene: TRBV29-1
CDR3 protein: SVAGTLGLYEQF

V gene: TRBV2
CDR3 protein: ASSEISGRATDTQY

V gene: TRBV2
CDR3 protein: ASEQGSYEQY

V gene: TRBV29-1
CDR3 protein: SADEATGITEAF

V gene: TRBV27
CDR3 protein: ASSLNGQGARSYNSPLH

V gene: TRBV14
CDR3 protein: ASSQDFGSPQH

V gene: TRBV2
CDR3 protein: ASSAGTISYNEQF

V gene: TRBV7-2
CDR3 protein: ASGDEDTQY

V gene: TRBV28
CDR3 protein: ASKLSGRVARTDTQY

V gene: TRBV2
CDR3 protein: ASSPGREETQY

V gene: TRBV5-1
CDR3 protein: ASSLDRFSGNTIY

V gene: TRBV27
CDR3 protein: ASSLGQGTGELF

V gene: TRBV29-1
CDR3 protein: SADRLDYGYT

V gene: TRBV25-1
CDR3 protein: ASSEFGKAF

V gene: TRBV29-1
CDR3 protein: SVDYGYEQY

V gene: TRBV29-1
CDR3 protein: SVRPGQGETQY

V gene: TRBV29-1
CDR3 protein: SGGVVVYEQF

V gene: TRBV29-1
CDR3 protein: SALLDSLGLGGEAF

V gene: TRBV29-1
CDR3 protein: SAVDSLGAF

V gene: TRBV11-2
CDR3 protein: ASSGGTHEQF